The source of this T cell receptor (beta chain) is a study of cytomegalovirus exposure and HLA in healthy donors. PCR amplification relied on 60 Vbeta primers (plus 13 Jbeta primers). Produced via immunoSEQ multiplex PCR; TCRdb's table is partial and in-frame only. The data contain fewer than 200,000 clones, roughly 77% of them singletons. Between the trimmed V and J ends, which lost 1 base and 5 bases, there was a span of 13 bases. Per germline, CDR1 SGHTA and CDR2 FQGNSA. This CDR3 comprises 15 residues. V and J are TRBV7-2 and TRBJ2-3; D ambiguous. The clonotype was recovered from a young man in good health and CMV-seropositive. The sequenced sample was PBMCs. The CDR3, as DNA: TGTGCCAGCAGCTTAGACCGCGGATCATTAGATACGCAGTATTTT. The encoded protein is CASSLDRGSLDTQYF.